This TCR beta chain was identified in a study of cytomegalovirus exposure and HLA in healthy donors. General study points: Indistinguishability led to the exclusion of some V segments, TRBV6-2 and TRBV6-3 included.

The germline V gene has CDR1 SGHNT and CDR2 YYREEE (reference sequence). V shed 4 bases and J 3 bases; nucleotides not matched to a gene: 14. CDR3 length: 18 residues. PCR involved 60 Vbeta and 13 Jbeta primers. Assay used: immunoSEQ multiplex PCR; TCRdb lists only in-frame clones, some missing. The sample shows 150,000 to 200,000 clones, around 76% of them seen only once. To note about this clone: The antigen is unknown.

The clonotype comes from a man aged 35 to 55 in good health and CMV-seropositive. Sequenced sample: PBMCs. The chain carries TRBV5-4 and TRBJ2-2, with TRBD2 identical over 8 bases. The CDR3 DNA is TGTGCCAGCAGCGCTTTAGCGGCTAGGCGGGGGGACACCGGGGAGCTGTTTTTT. It translates to CASSALAARRGDTGELFF.